This T cell receptor (beta chain) stems from a study of T cells after yellow fever vaccination (dated by TCRdb to 2018 to 2020). About the study as a whole: The SMART-Seq v4 Ultra Low Input RNA kit was used to prepare libraries from fractions with low cell numbers. Bulk TCR alpha and beta repertoires were sequenced longitudinally to track T-cell clones before and after primary and booster YFV17D yellow fever vaccination. Two healthy male donors, one aged 18 to 29 and one aged 30 to 40 years, made up the cohort. Bulk PBMC replicates and cell subsets were isolated from blood drawn at multiple timepoints before and after both primary and secondary immunization. General conclusions and limits of the study: After the booster, most clones that had expanded after primary vaccination were detected again (around 96% of CD4 and roughly nine tenths of CD8), suggesting broad maintenance of memory. Computational filtering was required because FACS-sorted repertoires could contain abundant contaminating clonotypes from the bulk population. Only two donors were included in the study, so the extent to which the findings can be generalized is limited. A small share of clonotypes was detected in both CD4 and CD8 compartments, with the overlap likely arising from convergent recombination. Compared with the primary T-cell response, the secondary T-cell response was faster but weaker, reaching its peak on day 5 rather than on day 15.

The intended sense of this specimen's treatment or condition label: live attenuated yellow fever vaccine strain. At each blood-draw timepoint, two biological replicates of bulk PBMCs were obtained. PBMCs were isolated from peripheral blood using a standard Ficoll-Paque protocol. TriZol was used to extract RNA from bulk PBMCs, CD4 and CD8 fractions, and dextramer-positive and dextramer-negative fractions. TCR cDNA was synthesized by 5'RACE template switching, which introduced a universal primer site and unique molecular identifiers. cDNA synthesis was primed from both the TCR alpha and TCR beta constant segments. Libraries were amplified in two PCR steps, with sample barcodes and sequencing adapters added in the second step. Sequencing of libraries was performed on Illumina HiSeq 2500 (2x100 bp) or NovaSeq (2x150 bp). As for the original processing: MIGEC was used to demultiplex reads and collapse the reads into UMI consensus sequences, and MiXCR was used for V(D)J alignment. Using edgeR on replicate PBMC samples, clonotypes were called vaccine-responding if FDR was below 0.01 and the log2 fold change was above 5 up to day 15. CD4 or CD8 identity was assigned to each bulk clonotype according to whether the clonotype was present at higher abundance in the sequenced CD4 repertoire or the sequenced CD8 repertoire. Using fastp at Q25 and MiXCR, TCRdb reprocessed the public reads and kept productive beta chains. Here each entry gathers all rows of one CDR3 protein and keeps the most common genes and DNA. The V and J calls shown here were made by TCRdb, not taken from the authors' results. A total of 300,000 or so distinct CDR3 sequences appear in this sample, 6.8% of them only once. Over 15% of the sample belongs to the ten largest clones.

As concerns this clonotype: Its antigen has not been determined. No much larger clone is present one base from it, and per-base qualities are unavailable.

Sequenced here: PBMCs, sampled approximately 47 days after the first yellow fever vaccination. The sequence came from a man between 18 and 35 years old who received the YFV17D yellow fever vaccine.

The DNA sequence follows: TGCGCCAGCAGCCAAGATCGACAGGAAAGTGGGGAAGGCAATGAGCAGTTCTTC. The resulting protein is CASSQDRQESGEGNEQFF. This chain joins TRBV4-3 to TRBJ2-1; a tentative D call is TRBD1 (6 bases match). The germline V gene encodes CDR1 LGHNA and CDR2 YSLEER. V is cut by 0 bases and J by 6 bases, and the space between the germline ends is 21 bases. The CDR3 starts with the cysteine, ends with the phenylalanine, and has 18 residues. Just the 54-base CDR3 DNA is kept, in frame starting at base 1.